This T cell receptor beta chain was retrieved from a study of blood T cells in healthy people across ages. Across the whole study: Template switching picked up about one barcoded beta molecule for each two T cells.

A second roughly 7 to 11 cycle PCR used barcoded and J-beta primers. Sequencing yielded, for each sample, at least 3 million paired-end reads carrying CDR3. TCRdb processed the 5' RACE reads anew with MiXCR; each CDR3 protein has one entry. The sample records 550,000 to 700,000 distinct CDR3 sequences, 27% being singletons. Peripheral blood, ten milliliters per donor, was collected. No fewer than 5.5 micrograms of total RNA were isolated from every sample. Germline-derived CDR1 and CDR2 are GTSNPN and SVGIG (reference sequence). CDR3 size: 14 residues. The V gene end was trimmed by 5 bases and the J gene end by 3 bases; junction bases not matched to a gene: 8.

This chain links TRBV30 with TRBJ1-2, with 8 bases that match TRBD1. The sequencing sample was made of blood. This sequence was found in a woman in her seventies in good health. The CDR3 loop is CAWAAGTGYYGYTF. CDR3 DNA: TGTGCCTGGGCGGCCGGGACAGGTTACTATGGCTACACCTTC.